The clone carrying this T cell receptor (beta chain) was seen many times. Antigen: not known. This specimen comes from a study of CD8 T cells in ankylosing spondylitis. Findings and caveats of the study: Enrichment of disease-linked clones was reportedly significant in matched ankylosing spondylitis synovial fluid.

TCRdb re-called the 5' RACE reads with MiXCR, one entry per CDR3 protein. In the table there are approximately 100,000 distinct CDR3 sequences, about 7.7% of which are singletons. Trimming took 4 bases from V and 7 from J; bases not matched to a gene: 8. The CDR3 has 15 residues. In germline, CDR1 is SGHNT, CDR2 YYREEE (reference sequence). The TCR originated in a male donor with ankylosing spondylitis or in good health (not recorded which). Specimen: blood, either unsorted or a sorted T cell fraction (not recorded which). The V call is TRBV5-4, the J call TRBJ2-4, with 10 bases aligning to TRBD2. The CDR3 DNA follows: TGTGCCAGCAGCCGACTAGCGGGTGAGAGGAACATTCAGTACTTC. Protein product: CASSRLAGERNIQYF.